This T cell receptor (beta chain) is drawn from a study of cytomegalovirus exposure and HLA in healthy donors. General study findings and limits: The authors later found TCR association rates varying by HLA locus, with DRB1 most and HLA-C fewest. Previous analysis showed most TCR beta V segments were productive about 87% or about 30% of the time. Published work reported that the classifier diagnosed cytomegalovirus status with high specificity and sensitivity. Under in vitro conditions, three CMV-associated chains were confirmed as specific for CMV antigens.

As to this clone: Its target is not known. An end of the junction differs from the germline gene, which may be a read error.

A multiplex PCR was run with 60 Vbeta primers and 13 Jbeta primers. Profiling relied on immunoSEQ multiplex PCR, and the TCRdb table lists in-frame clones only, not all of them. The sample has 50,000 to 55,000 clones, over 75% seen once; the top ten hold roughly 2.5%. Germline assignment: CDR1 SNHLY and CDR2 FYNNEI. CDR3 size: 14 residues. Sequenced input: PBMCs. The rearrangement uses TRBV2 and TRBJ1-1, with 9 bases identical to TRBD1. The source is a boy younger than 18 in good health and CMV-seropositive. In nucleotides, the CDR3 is TGTGCCAGCAGCGAAGAATGGACAGGGGCTGAAGCTTTCTTT. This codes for CASSEEWTGAEAFF.